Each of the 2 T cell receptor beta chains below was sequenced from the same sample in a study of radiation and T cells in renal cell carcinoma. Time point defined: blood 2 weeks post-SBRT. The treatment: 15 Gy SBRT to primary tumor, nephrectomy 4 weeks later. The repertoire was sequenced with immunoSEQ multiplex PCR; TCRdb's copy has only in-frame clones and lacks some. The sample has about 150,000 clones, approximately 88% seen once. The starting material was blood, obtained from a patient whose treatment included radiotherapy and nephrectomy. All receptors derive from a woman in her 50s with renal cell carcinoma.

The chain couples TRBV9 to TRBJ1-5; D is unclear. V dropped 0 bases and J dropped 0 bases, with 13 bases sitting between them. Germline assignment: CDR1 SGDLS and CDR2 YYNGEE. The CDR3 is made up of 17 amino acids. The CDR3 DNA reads TGTGCCAGCAGCGTAGGAGGAGGGAGCCCTAGCAATCAGCCCCAGCATTTT. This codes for CASSVGGGSPSNQPQHF.

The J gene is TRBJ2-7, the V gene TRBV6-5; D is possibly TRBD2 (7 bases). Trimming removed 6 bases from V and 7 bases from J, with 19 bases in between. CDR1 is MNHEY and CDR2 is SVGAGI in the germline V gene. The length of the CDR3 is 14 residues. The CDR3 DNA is TGTGCCAGCAGGGTCCGGGACAAAGCGGGGGAGCAGTACTTC. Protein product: CASRVRDKAGEQYF.